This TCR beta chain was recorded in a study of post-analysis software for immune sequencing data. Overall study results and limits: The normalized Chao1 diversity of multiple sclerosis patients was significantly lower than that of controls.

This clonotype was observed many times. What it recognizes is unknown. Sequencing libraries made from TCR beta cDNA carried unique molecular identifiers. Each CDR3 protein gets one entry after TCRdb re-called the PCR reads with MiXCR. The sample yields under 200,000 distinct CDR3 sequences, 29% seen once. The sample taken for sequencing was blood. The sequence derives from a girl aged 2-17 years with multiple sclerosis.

CDR3: CASSQVAVPETQYF. The CDR3 nucleotides are TGTGCCAGCAGCCAAGTTGCGGTTCCTGAGACCCAGTACTTC. This chain links TRBV3-1 with TRBJ2-5, with unresolved D. Germline V gene lookup returns CDR1 LGHDT and CDR2 YNNKEL (reference sequence). Trimming pared 1 base from V and 5 bases from J, leaving 11 bases between. The CDR3 has 14 residues.